A single sample gave rise to the 10 T cell receptor beta chains below, sequenced in a study of T-cell reconstitution after alpha-beta-depleted transplantation in children listed by TCRdb under 2016. Receptors were amplified or captured by PCR. The run used an Illumina HiSeq 2500. Molecular barcoding was employed in the preparation of TCR libraries, with unique molecular identifiers being used to normalize TCRbeta repertoire quantification. TCRdb trimmed public reads at Q25 via fastp, called clones via MiXCR and kept in-frame beta chains. Duplicate CDR3 protein sequences are folded into a single record with the most common DNA and genes. This sample holds under 350,000 distinct CDR3 sequences; around 9.6% were observed only once. About a tenth of the sample lies in the top ten. The sample was PBMCs from the stem cell graft donor, taken from the stem cell graft. The origin of the receptors is a human donor who donated a stem cell graft to a child with SCID.

This clonotype came up many times. The V and J genes are TRBV12-3 or TRBV12-4 and TRBJ2-1; TRBD1 agrees at 7 bases. Trimming took 6 bases from V and 2 from J; bases not matched to a gene: 10. The CDR3 spans 16 residues. The CDR3 sequence: CASRPRQGLTYNEQFF. The CDR3 coding sequence is TGTGCCAGCAGACCCCGACAGGGTCTTACCTACAATGAGCAGTTCTTC.

The V call is TRBV12-3 or TRBV12-4, the J call TRBJ2-3; 9 bases align to TRBD2. The CDR3 has 15 residues. Unmatched junction bases numbered 4, after V lost 3 bases and J lost 3 bases. In nucleotides, the CDR3 is TGTGCCAGCAGTTTGATCCTAGCGGGGACAGATACGCAGTATTTT. Translating gives CASSLILAGTDTQYF.

The chain has TRBV20-1 and TRBJ2-2; D is unclear. This CDR3 region has 16 residues. The ends were cut back, 3 bases at V and 5 bases at J, with 19 bases in the middle. The V gene's germline CDR1 is DFQATT and CDR2 SNEGSKA (reference sequence). This chain's CDR3 is CSARRSGDLGTGELFF. In DNA, the CDR3 is TGCAGTGCTAGGCGGTCGGGCGATCTCGGGACCGGGGAGCTGTTTTTT.

There are many counts of this clonotype. V usage is TRBV5-1 and J usage is TRBJ2-1, with D tentatively TRBD1 or TRBD2 (6 bases each). Germline assignment: CDR1 SGHRS and CDR2 YFSETQ. The CDR3 has 16 residues. With 2 bases removed from V and 2 bases from J, the gap between germline ends came to 14 bases. In nucleotides, the CDR3 is TGCGCCAGCAGCTTTGGGGGGCTGCCTCCCTACAATGAGCAGTTCTTC. This codes for CASSFGGLPPYNEQFF.

This clonotype was counted a few times. This CDR3 reads CASSQTTLATGELFF. The CDR3 bases are TGTGCCAGCAGCCAAACAACCCTAGCAACCGGGGAGCTGTTTTTT. This chain joins TRBV14 and TRBJ2-2; D might be TRBD2 (5 bases). V was trimmed by 2 bases and J by 5 bases, leaving 12 bases between them. The CDR3 totals 15 residues. Germline V CDR1 and CDR2: SGHDN, FVKESK.

This clonotype has at least ten counts. The gene calls are TRBV12-3 or TRBV12-4 and TRBJ2-1, with D maybe TRBD1 (6 bases). V was shortened by 6 bases and J by 7 bases, with 10 bases between the two germline ends. The length of the CDR3 is 12 residues. In DNA, the CDR3 is TGTGCCAGCAGGGCCAGGGGTAATGAGCAGTTCTTC. Protein: CASRARGNEQFF.

There are many counts of this clonotype. V gene TRBV10-2 combines with J gene TRBJ1-2; D not certain. Germline V gives CDR1 WSHSY, CDR2 SAAADI. This CDR3 spans 15 amino acids. Trimming removed 0 bases from V and 4 bases from J, with 12 bases in between. The CDR3 loop reads CASSESIGSGYGYTF. CDR3 bases: TGCGCCAGCAGTGAGTCTATCGGTAGCGGCTATGGCTACACCTTC.

This clonotype has more than one count but fewer than ten. The chain uses TRBV12-3 or TRBV12-4 and TRBJ2-2, with D perhaps TRBD1 (6 bases). The V end lost 1 base, the J end lost 7 bases, and 10 bases lay between the germline ends. The CDR3 has 14 amino acids. Here the CDR3 DNA reads TGTGCCAGCAGTTTAGTCCAGGGGTTCGGGGAGCTGTTTTTT. Amino acid sequence: CASSLVQGFGELFF.

The V gene is TRBV12-3 or TRBV12-4, the J gene TRBJ1-2; D unresolved. This CDR3 has 15 amino acids. Trimming stripped 3 bases from V and 4 bases from J, with 15 bases between. CDR3 sequence (DNA): TGTGCCAGCAGTTTCTTGGCAGGCAGCCTCTATGGCTACACCTTC. Translated: CASSFLAGSLYGYTF.

The sample holds many counts of this clonotype. The chain couples TRBV7-9 to TRBJ2-7; D is perhaps TRBD1 (5 bases). V was clipped by 2 bases and J by 2 bases, with 10 bases between them. This CDR3 has 14 residues. Per the germline V gene, CDR1 is SEHNR and CDR2 is FQNEAQ (reference sequence). CDR3 sequence reads: CASSLPHRTYEQYF. The DNA of the CDR3 is TGTGCCAGCAGCTTACCCCACAGGACCTACGAGCAGTACTTC.